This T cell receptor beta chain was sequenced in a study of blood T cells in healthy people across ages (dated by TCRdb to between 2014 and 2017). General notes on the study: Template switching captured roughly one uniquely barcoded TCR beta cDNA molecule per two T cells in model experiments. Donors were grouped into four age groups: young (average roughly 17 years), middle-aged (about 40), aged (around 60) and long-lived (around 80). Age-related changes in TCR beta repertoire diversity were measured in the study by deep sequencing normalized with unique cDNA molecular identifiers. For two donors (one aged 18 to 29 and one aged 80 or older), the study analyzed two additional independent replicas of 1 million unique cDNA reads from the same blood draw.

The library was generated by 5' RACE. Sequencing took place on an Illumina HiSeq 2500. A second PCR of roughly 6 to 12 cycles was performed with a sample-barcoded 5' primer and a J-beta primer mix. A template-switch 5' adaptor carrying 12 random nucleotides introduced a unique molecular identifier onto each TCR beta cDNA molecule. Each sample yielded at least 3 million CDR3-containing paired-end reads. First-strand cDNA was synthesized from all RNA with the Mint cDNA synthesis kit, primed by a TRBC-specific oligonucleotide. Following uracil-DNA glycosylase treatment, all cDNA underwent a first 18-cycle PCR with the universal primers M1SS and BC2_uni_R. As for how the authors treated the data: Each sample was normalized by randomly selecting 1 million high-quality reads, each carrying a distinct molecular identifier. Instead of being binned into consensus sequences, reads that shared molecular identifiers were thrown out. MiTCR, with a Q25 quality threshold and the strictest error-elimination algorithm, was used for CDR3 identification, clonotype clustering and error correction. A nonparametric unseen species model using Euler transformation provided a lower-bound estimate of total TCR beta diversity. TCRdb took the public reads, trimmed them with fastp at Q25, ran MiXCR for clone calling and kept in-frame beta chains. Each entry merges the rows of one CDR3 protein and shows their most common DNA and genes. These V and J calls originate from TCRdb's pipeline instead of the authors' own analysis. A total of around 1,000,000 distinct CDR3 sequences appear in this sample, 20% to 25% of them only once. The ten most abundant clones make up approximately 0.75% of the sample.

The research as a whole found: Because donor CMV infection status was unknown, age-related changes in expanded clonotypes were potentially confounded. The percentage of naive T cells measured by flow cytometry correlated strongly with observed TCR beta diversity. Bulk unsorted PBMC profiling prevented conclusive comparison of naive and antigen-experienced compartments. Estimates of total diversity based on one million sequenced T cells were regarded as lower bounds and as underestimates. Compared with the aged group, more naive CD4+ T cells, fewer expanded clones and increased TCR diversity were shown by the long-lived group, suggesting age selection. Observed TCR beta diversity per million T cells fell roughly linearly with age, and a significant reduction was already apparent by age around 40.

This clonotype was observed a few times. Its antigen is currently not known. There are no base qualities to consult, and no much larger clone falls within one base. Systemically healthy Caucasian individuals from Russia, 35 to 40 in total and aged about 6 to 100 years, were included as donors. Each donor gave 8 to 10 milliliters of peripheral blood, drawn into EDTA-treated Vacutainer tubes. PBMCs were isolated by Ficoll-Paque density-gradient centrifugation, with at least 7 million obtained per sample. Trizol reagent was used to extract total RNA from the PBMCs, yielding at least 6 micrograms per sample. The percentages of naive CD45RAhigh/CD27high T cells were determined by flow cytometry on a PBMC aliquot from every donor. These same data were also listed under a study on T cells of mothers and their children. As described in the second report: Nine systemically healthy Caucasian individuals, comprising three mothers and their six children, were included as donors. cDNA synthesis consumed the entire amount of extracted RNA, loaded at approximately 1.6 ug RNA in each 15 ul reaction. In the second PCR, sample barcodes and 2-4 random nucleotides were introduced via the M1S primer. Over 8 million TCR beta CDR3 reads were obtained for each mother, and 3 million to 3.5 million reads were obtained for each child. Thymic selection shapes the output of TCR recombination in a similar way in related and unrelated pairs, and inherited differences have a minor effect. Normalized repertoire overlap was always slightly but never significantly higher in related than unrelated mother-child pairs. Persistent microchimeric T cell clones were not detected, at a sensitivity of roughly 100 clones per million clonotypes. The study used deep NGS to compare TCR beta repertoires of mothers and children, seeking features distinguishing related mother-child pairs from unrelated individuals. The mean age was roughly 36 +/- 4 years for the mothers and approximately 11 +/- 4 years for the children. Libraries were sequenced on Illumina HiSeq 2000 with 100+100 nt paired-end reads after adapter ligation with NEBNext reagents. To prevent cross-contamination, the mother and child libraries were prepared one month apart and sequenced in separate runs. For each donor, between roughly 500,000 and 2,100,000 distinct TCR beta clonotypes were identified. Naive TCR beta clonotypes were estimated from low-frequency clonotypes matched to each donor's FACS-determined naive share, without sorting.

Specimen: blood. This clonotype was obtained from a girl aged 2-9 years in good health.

The nucleotides read TGCAGCGCATTAGACTCTATCTATGGCTACACCTTC. Translated, this gives CSALDSIYGYTF. The chain employs TRBV29-1 and TRBJ1-2, with the D segment identity uncertain. Trimming removed 7 bases from V and 4 bases from J, leaving 13 bases between the germline ends. Its CDR3 holds 12 amino acids, cysteine through phenylalanine. The kept DNA is CDR3 alone, 36 bases in frame from the first base. Via the germline V gene, CDR1 is SQVTM and CDR2 ANQGSEA. The entire variable domain, with the stretches around the CDR3 drawn from the reference TRBV29-1 and TRBJ1-2 proteins, is SAVISQKPSRDICQRGTSLTIQCQVDSQVTMMFWYRQQPGQSLTLIATANQGSEATYESGFVIDKFPISRPNLTFSTLTVSNMSPEDSSIYLCSALDSIYGYTFGSGTRLTVV.